Below, 6 T cell receptor beta chains from the same sample are listed, as sequenced in a study of human T cells and chemical hapten exposure. TCRdb itself ran the RACE reads through MiXCR, one entry per CDR3 protein. The data contain 65,000 to 95,000 distinct CDR3 sequences, 6.5% to 8% of them singletons. Described time point: patch test 2, 6 weeks after DPC sensitization. Noted treatment: therapeutic diphenylcyclopropenone sensitization with weekly scalp DPC. Source: whole blood, taken in connection with sensitization to the hapten diphenylcyclopropenone (DPC). The receptor set was obtained from a woman aged 25 to 45 with alopecia areata. Some clones in this sample may be carry-over from other donors' samples.

The chain joins TRBV6-1 to TRBJ1-3, with D possibly being TRBD1 (6 bases). The germline V gene has CDR1 MNHNS and CDR2 SASEGT. This CDR3 has 15 amino acids. The V end lost 6 bases, the J end lost 2 bases, and 14 bases lay between the germline ends. The CDR3 DNA follows: TGTGCCAGCAGACGGACAGAACTACCTGGAAACACCATATATTTT. It is translated as CASRRTELPGNTIYF.

In this sample, this clonotype turned up many times. This chain joins TRBV7-2 and TRBJ2-3; 11 nucleotides match TRBD2. V was pared by 10 bases and J by 4 bases, with 4 bases of the junction left unmatched. CDR3 length equals 13 residues. Germline V lookup: CDR1 SGHTA, CDR2 FQGNSA. The CDR3 loop is CATKLAGADTQYF. Here the CDR3 DNA reads TGTGCCACCAAACTAGCGGGGGCAGATACGCAGTATTTT. Full variable domain (rest looked up from reference TRBV7-2 and TRBJ2-3): GAGVSQSPSNKVTEKGKDVELRCDPISGHTALYWYRQSLGQGLEFLIYFQGNSAPDKSGLPSDRFSAERTGGSVSTLTIQRTQQEDSAVYLCATKLAGADTQYFGPGTRLTVL.

This clonotype was picked up a small number of times. The chain uses TRBV20-1 and TRBJ1-1, with TRBD1 matching over 10 bases. The CDR3 runs to 15 residues. The trim removed 1 base at V and 8 bases at J, leaving 10 bases unmatched. Germline loops: CDR1 DFQATT, CDR2 SNEGSKA (reference sequence). The CDR3 DNA sequence: TGCAGTGCTAGAGGCTCCCGAGACAGGGGGCCGGAAGCTTTCTTT. It codes for CSARGSRDRGPEAFF.

This chain links TRBV30 with TRBJ1-2; D not resolved. The CDR3 spans 12 residues. Trimming took off 2 bases at V and 8 bases at J, with 12 bases between the two ends. Germline V gene lookup returns CDR1 GTSNPN and CDR2 SVGIG (reference sequence). This CDR3 reads CAWSNSPVGYTF. The CDR3 DNA is TGTGCCTGGAGTAACAGCCCTGTAGGCTACACCTTC.

The table lists this clonotype with many counts. The rearrangement joins TRBV6-2 or TRBV6-3 to TRBJ2-4, with TRBD1 identical over 7 bases. Trimming removed 4 bases from V and 1 base from J; junction bases left unmatched: 1. The germline V gene encodes CDR1 MNHEY and CDR2 SVGEGT. The CDR3 has 14 amino acids. This chain's CDR3 is CASSLQGAKNIQYF. The CDR3 DNA sequence: TGTGCCAGCAGTTTACAGGGGGCCAAAAACATTCAGTACTTC.

This clonotype was counted ten times or more. The chain recombines TRBV29-1 with TRBJ2-7; the D is unclear. Per germline, CDR1 SQVTM and CDR2 ANQGSEA. V lost 5 bases and J lost 3, with 20 bases in between. CDR3 size: 15 residues. The CDR3 loop reads CSVRYGRDQIYEQYF. In nucleotides, the CDR3 is TGCAGCGTTAGGTACGGGCGTGACCAAATCTACGAGCAGTACTTC.